This TCR beta chain was recovered during a study of blood T cell repertoires in COVID-19 (dated by TCRdb to 2019 to 2021). Notes on the research overall: The collaborator samples originated in the United States, Italy and Spain and spanned the acute and convalescent phases of COVID-19. The prospective study material was composed of cDNA or gDNA derived from T cells, B-cell-depleted T cells, or PBMCs. Where available, HLA class I and class II types were taken from metadata supplied by the sample provider and were not determined by assay-based typing. A freely available public database, intended as a resource for researchers studying the immune response to SARS-CoV-2, is where the repertoires were released. A de-identified subject ID, COVID-19 status, age in years and sex were almost always included in the sample metadata. Deeply sampled blood TCRbeta repertoires from subjects exposed to, actively infected with, or recovered from COVID-19 were included in the dataset. Samples came from the ongoing ImmuneRACE study (first 160 participants) plus 1,254 subjects from 6 global collaborators.

A remark on this clone: Its antigen is unknown. No much larger clone is present one base from it, and per-base qualities are unavailable.

A second Seattle source provided samples from volunteer blood donors who had recovered from COVID-19. Whole blood was collected in K2EDTA tubes by collaborating institutions according to the institutions' own protocols. Collaborator samples were shipped for TCRbeta analysis as frozen whole blood, isolated PBMCs, or DNA extracted from either sample type. What the study reported, not specific to this receptor: How much clinical and demographic metadata was included differed by source and by participant, and the metadata was provided uncurated.

The CDR3 sequence holds 13 residues, the cysteine and phenylalanine included. Only the CDR3 portion is preserved as DNA: 39 bases, with reading frame beginning at the first base. V gives up 5 bases and J gives up 1 base, and the segment between their germline ends measures 8 bases. Via the germline V gene (reference sequence), CDR1 is SEHNR and CDR2 FQNEAQ. The immunoSEQ Assay, a bias-controlled multiplex PCR, was used to amplify TCRbeta CDR3 regions from genomic DNA. Under the source paper's analysis protocol: Within the assay, amplification of reference gene primers was used to estimate how many nucleated cells each sample contained. To quantify the absolute abundance of each unique TCRbeta CDR3 rearrangement, sequence reads were collapsed and filtered. For each sample, productive Simpson clonality was calculated as the square root of Simpson's diversity index across productive rearrangements. This immuneACCESS table, as held by TCRdb, lists in-frame sequences with V and J called but not all clones. Of the missing ones, under half trace to an unresolved V gene in checked studies; the others have no known cause. Clone size and the V and J calls come from that table; the DNA yielded D and trimming. The sample data list a few hundred thousand clones, and under 90% of these were observed just once. In total, the top ten clones hold approximately 5% of the sample.

The source is a woman aged 60-75 years who had recovered from COVID-19. Material: peripheral blood. This chain joins TRBV7-9 to TRBJ1-1; a confident D gene designation cannot be given. The CDR3 reads CASSPEGNTEAFF. The DNA is as follows: TGTGCCAGCAGCCCCGAGGGGAACACTGAAGCTTTCTTT.